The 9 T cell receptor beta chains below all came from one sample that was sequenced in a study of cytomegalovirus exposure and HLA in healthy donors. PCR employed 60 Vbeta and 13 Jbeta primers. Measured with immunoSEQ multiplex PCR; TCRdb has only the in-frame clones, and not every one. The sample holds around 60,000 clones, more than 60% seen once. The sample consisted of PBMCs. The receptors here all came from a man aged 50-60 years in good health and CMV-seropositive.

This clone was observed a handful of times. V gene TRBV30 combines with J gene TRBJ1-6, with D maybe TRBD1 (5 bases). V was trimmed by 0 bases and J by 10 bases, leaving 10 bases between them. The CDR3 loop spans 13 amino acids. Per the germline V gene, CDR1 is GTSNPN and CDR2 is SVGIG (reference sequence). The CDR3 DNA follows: TGTGCCTGGAGTGTACCAGGGAACTCACCCCTCCACTTT. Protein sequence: CAWSVPGNSPLHF.

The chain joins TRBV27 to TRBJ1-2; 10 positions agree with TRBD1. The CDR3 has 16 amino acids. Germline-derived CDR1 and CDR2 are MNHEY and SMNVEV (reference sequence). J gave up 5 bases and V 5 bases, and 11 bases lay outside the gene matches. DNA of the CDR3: TGTGCCAGCAGTCGAGACCGGGACAGGGGCTGGTATGGCTACACCTTC. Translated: CASSRDRDRGWYGYTF.

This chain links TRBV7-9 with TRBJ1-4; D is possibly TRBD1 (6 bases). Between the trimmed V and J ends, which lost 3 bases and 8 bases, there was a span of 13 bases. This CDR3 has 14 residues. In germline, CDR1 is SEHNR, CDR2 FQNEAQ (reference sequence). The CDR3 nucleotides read TGTGCCAGCAGCTTTCAAGGGGGTGGCGAAAAACTGTTTTTT. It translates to CASSFQGGGEKLFF. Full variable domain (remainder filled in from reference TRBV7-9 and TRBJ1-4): DTGVSQNPRHKITKRGQNVTFRCDPISEHNRLYWYRQTLGQGPEFLTYFQNEAQLEKSRLLSDRFSAERPKGSFSTLEIQRTEQGDSAMYLCASSFQGGGEKLFFGSGTQLSVL.

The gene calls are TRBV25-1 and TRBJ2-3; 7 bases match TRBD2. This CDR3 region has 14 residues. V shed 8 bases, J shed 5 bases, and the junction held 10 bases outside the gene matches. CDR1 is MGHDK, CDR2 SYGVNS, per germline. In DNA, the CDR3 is TGTGCCAGCGGGAACTGGGGGGGGGAAGATACGCAGTATTTT. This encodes CASGNWGGEDTQYF.

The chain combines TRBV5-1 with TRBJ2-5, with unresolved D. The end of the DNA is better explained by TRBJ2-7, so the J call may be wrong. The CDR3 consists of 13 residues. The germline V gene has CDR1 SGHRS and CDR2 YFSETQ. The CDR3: CASSPSTLYEQYF. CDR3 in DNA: TGCGCCAGCAGCCCGAGCACCCTCTACGAGCAGTACTTC.

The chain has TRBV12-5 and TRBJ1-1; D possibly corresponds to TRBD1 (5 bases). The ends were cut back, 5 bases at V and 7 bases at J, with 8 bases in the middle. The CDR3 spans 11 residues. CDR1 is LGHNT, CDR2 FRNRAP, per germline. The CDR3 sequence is CASGIDSEAFF. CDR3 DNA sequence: TGTGCTAGTGGTATCGACAGTGAAGCTTTCTTT.

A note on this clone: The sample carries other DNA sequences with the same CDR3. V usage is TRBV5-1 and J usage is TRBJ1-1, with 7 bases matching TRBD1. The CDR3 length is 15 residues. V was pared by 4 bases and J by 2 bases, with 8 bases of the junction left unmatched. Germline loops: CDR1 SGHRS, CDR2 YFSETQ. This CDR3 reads CASSPGDSLNTEAFF. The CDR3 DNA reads TGCGCCAGCAGCCCGGGGGACAGCCTAAACACTGAAGCTTTCTTT.

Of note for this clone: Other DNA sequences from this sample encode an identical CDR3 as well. The CDR3 sequence: CASRSQGPSSYEQYF. The CDR3 nucleotides are TGTGCGAGCCGCTCCCAGGGGCCCAGCTCCTACGAGCAGTACTTC. The genes are TRBV9 and TRBJ2-7; possibly TRBD1 for D (6 bases). Germline V CDR1 and CDR2: SGDLS, YYNGEE. The CDR3 has 15 amino acids.

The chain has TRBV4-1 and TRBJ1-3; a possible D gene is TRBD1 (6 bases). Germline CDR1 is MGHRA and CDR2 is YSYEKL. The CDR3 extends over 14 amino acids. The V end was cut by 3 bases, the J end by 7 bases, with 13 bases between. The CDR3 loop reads CASSQPGVMNTIYF. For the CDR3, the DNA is TGCGCCAGCAGCCAGCCAGGGGTTATGAACACCATATATTTT.